The 21 T cell receptor beta chains listed next were all sequenced from one sample in a study of T-cell reconstitution after alpha-beta-depleted transplantation in children. Unique molecular identifiers tagged the TCRbeta library. Each CDR3 protein gets one entry after TCRdb re-called the PCR reads with MiXCR. The profile shows about 590,000 distinct CDR3 sequences, 10% to 15% of them singletons. Specimen: PBMCs, mostly from graft donor cells, collected 360 days after TCRalphabeta/CD19-depleted stem cell transplant. Every receptor here comes from a male patient younger than 18 who had a stem cell transplant for acute myeloid leukemia, so the T cells may come from the graft donor.

The chain links TRBV29-1 to TRBJ2-5; 8 bases are a match to TRBD2. The CDR3 has 14 amino acids. The germline CDR1 and CDR2 sequences are SQVTM and ANQGSEA. Unmatched junction bases numbered 8, after V lost 8 bases and J lost 0 bases. The CDR3 loop reads CSTTSGWYQETQYF. Here the CDR3 DNA reads TGCAGCACCACTAGCGGCTGGTACCAAGAGACCCAGTACTTC.

This clonotype was detected only a few times. This chain joins TRBV28 and TRBJ2-7, with D possibly being TRBD1 or TRBD2 (7 bases each). V lost 4 bases, J lost 3 bases, and 13 bases lay in between. CDR3 length: 14 residues. The germline gives CDR1 MDHEN, CDR2 SYDVKM. CDR3 DNA: TGTGCCAGCAGTTCAGGGGGAGGGGGCTACGAGCAGTACTTC. Its translation is CASSSGGGGYEQYF.

This clonotype was counted a few times. This chain joins TRBV30 and TRBJ1-2; 9 nucleotides line up with TRBD1. This CDR3 comprises 12 residues. Trimming at V came to 5 bases and at J to 8 bases, leaving 6 bases not matched to a gene. The germline gives CDR1 GTSNPN, CDR2 SVGIG (reference sequence). CDR3 coding DNA: TGTGCCTGGGTACCGGGACAGGGAGGCTACACCTTC. Its translation: CAWVPGQGGYTF.

This clonotype was seen repeatedly, ten times or more. This chain uses TRBV6-2 or TRBV6-3 with TRBJ2-1; 10 bases are shared with TRBD2. Germline assignment: CDR1 MNHEY and CDR2 SVGEGT. V lost 6 bases and J lost 7; bases outside the gene matches: 12. The CDR3 runs to 16 residues. Here the CDR3 reads CASSDASGRAKNEQFF. The CDR3 region has the DNA TGTGCCAGCAGCGACGCCAGCGGGAGGGCCAAGAATGAGCAGTTCTTC.

The chain couples TRBV7-3 to TRBJ2-3, with TRBD1 matching over 7 bases. After removal of 5 bases from V and 2 bases from J, the junction contained 7 bases not matched to a gene. Germline V CDR1 and CDR2: SGHTA, FQGTGA. CDR3 length: 15 residues. The CDR3 spells CASSETGVSTDTQYF. DNA of the CDR3: TGTGCCAGCAGCGAAACAGGGGTCTCCACAGATACGCAGTATTTT.

In its sample, this clonotype was seen a few times. A read error may account for a junction end that differs from germline. The genes are TRBV30 and TRBJ2-5, with 7 nucleotides matching TRBD1. Germline V CDR1 and CDR2: GTSNPN, SVGIG (reference sequence). CDR3 length: 12 residues. CDR3: CAWSVGGRHFHF. CDR3 DNA sequence: TGTGCCTGGAGTGTAGGGGGCAGGCACTTTCACTTC.

This clonotype was detected many times. The genes are TRBV5-1 and TRBJ2-1, with TRBD2 identical over 16 bases. V lost 4 bases to trimming and J lost 4 bases; unmatched junction nucleotides: 5. From germline, CDR1 is SGHRS and CDR2 YFSETQ. The CDR3 contains 17 residues. The CDR3: CASSLGLAGGTYNEQFF. CDR3 nucleotides: TGCGCCAGCAGCCTGGGACTAGCGGGAGGGACTTACAATGAGCAGTTCTTC.

This clonotype was recorded a few times. The chain joins TRBV7-6 to TRBJ2-5; 9 nucleotides line up with TRBD2. Germline-derived CDR1 and CDR2 are SGHVS and FNYEAQ. V lost 1 base and J lost 9; bases outside the gene matches: 3. This CDR3 has 13 amino acids. The DNA for the CDR3 is TGTGCCAGCAGCTTAGAGGAGCGGGGGGCCCAGTACTTC. This codes for CASSLEERGAQYF.

The chain recombines TRBV20-1 with TRBJ2-7; TRBD2 agrees at 7 bases. The CDR3 runs to 15 residues. V lost 0 bases and J lost 1; bases outside the gene matches: 6. Germline CDR1 reads DFQATT; CDR2 reads SNEGSKA (reference sequence). CDR3 DNA: TGCAGTGCTAGAGATCCGGGGGGATGGTCCTACGAGCAGTACTTC. Protein: CSARDPGGWSYEQYF.

This sequence joins TRBV30 and TRBJ2-7, with 8 bases lining up with TRBD1. Germline CDR1 GTSNPN, CDR2 SVGIG (reference sequence). V trimming: 8 bases; J trimming: 7 bases; junction bases outside the gene matches: 19. This CDR3 region has 15 residues. The CDR3 nucleotides read TGTGCCCGGAAACTTCAGGGGGCGCTCAAAGGGGAGCAGTACTTC. This sequence encodes CARKLQGALKGEQYF.

The chain uses TRBV10-3 and TRBJ2-1; D remains ambiguous. The CDR3 runs 14 residues. V was cut by 10 bases and J by 4 bases, with 17 bases left in between. Germline V gives CDR1 ENHRY, CDR2 SYGVKD. The CDR3 region has the DNA TGTGCCACCGGTGCTAGTCCCGATTACAATGAGCAGTTCTTC. This translates into CATGASPDYNEQFF.

The rearrangement uses TRBV28 and TRBJ2-1; 7 bases align to TRBD1. Germline values: CDR1 MDHEN, CDR2 SYDVKM. This CDR3 comprises 16 residues. V was pared by 0 bases and J by 0 bases, with 2 bases of the junction left unmatched. This CDR3 reads CASSLWTGSSYNEQFF. The CDR3 DNA reads TGTGCCAGCAGTTTATGGACAGGGAGCTCCTACAATGAGCAGTTCTTC.

The chain carries TRBV25-1 and TRBJ2-1; a possible D gene is TRBD2 (7 bases). Trimming stripped 0 bases from V and 6 bases from J, with 12 bases between. The CDR3 runs 15 residues. CDR1 and CDR2 (germline): MGHDK, SYGVNS. CDR3: CASSEYRGGGNEQFF. CDR3 coding DNA: TGTGCCAGCAGTGAATATCGGGGAGGGGGCAATGAGCAGTTCTTC. The full variable domain, its missing parts supplied by reference TRBV25-1 and TRBJ2-1, is EADIYQTPRYLVIGTGKKITLECSQTMGHDKMYWYQQDPGMELHLIHYSYGVNSTEKGDLSSESTVSRIRTEHFPLTLESARPSHTSQYLCASSEYRGGGNEQFFGPGTRLTVL.

This chain links TRBV29-1 with TRBJ2-7; 9 bases map to TRBD1. The CDR3 totals 15 residues. Losses at the gene ends were 3 bases for V and 3 bases for J; bases not matched to a gene: 9. CDR1 is SQVTM, CDR2 ANQGSEA, per germline. CDR3 nucleotides: TGCAGCGTTGAGTTGAGGGACAGGGCGGACTACGAGCAGTACTTC. Its protein is CSVELRDRADYEQYF.

This clonotype was counted at least ten times. This rearrangement joins TRBV7-8 to TRBJ2-2, with D perhaps TRBD1 or TRBD2 (6 bases each). V shed 6 bases and J shed 0 bases, with 14 bases lying between them. In germline, CDR1 is SGHVS, CDR2 FQNEAQ. The CDR3 loop spans 16 amino acids. The CDR3 DNA sequence: TGTGCCAGCAGTCTAGGGGGGAGAGCGAACACCGGGGAGCTGTTTTTT. Amino acids: CASSLGGRANTGELFF.

This clonotype has ten or more counts. V gene TRBV29-1 combines with J gene TRBJ2-1; tentative D call: TRBD2 (6 bases). The V end was cut by 2 bases, the J end by 3 bases, with 11 bases between. The CDR3 covers 14 residues. The V gene's germline CDR1 is SQVTM and CDR2 ANQGSEA. The CDR3 loop is CSVEKTRRYNEQFF. For the CDR3, the DNA is TGCAGCGTTGAAAAGACTAGGCGCTACAATGAGCAGTTCTTC.

This clonotype was seen at least ten times. This chain joins TRBV28 and TRBJ2-7; D not resolved. This CDR3 spans 11 amino acids. V was trimmed by 6 bases and J by 7 bases, leaving 10 bases between them. Per germline, CDR1 MDHEN and CDR2 SYDVKM. CDR3 in amino acids: CASSTTTEQYF. CDR3 bases: TGTGCCAGCAGCACAACCACTGAGCAGTACTTC.

In its sample, this clonotype was seen many times. The rearrangement links TRBV20-1 to TRBJ1-6, with D possibly matching TRBD1 (6 bases). The CDR3 spans 10 residues. Germline lookup yields CDR1 DFQATT and CDR2 SNEGSKA (reference sequence). V shed 5 bases and J shed 13 bases, with 9 bases lying between them. CDR3 region: CSAGGLPLHF. The CDR3 DNA reads TGCAGTGCTGGGGGCCTCCCCCTCCACTTT.

There are a few counts of this clonotype. This chain connects TRBV14 to TRBJ1-2, with TRBD1 identical over 7 bases. J gave up 3 bases and V 4 bases, and 5 bases lay outside the gene matches. Looked up from germline, CDR1 is SGHDN and CDR2 is FVKESK. This CDR3 has 14 residues. In nucleotides, the CDR3 is TGTGCCAGCAGCCCCTGGACAGGATACTATGGCTACACCTTC. It codes for CASSPWTGYYGYTF.

The chain has TRBV5-4 and TRBJ2-7, with TRBD2 matching 12 bases. Per germline, CDR1 SGHNT and CDR2 YYREEE (reference sequence). V gave up 4 bases and J gave up 3 bases; unmatched junction bases: 5. This CDR3 has 15 residues. The CDR3, as DNA: TGTGCCAGCAGCCATGGACTAGCGGGAAGCTACGAGCAGTACTTC. It translates to CASSHGLAGSYEQYF. The entire variable domain, with the rest obtained from reference TRBV5-4 and TRBJ2-7, is as follows: ETGVTQSPTHLIKTRGQQVTLRCSSQSGHNTVSWYQQALGQGPQFIFQYYREEENGRGNFPPRFSGLQFPNYSSELNVNALELDDSALYLCASSHGLAGSYEQYFGPGTRLTVT.

This clonotype has just a few counts. The chain couples TRBV30 to TRBJ2-2, with a tentative D call TRBD1 (5 bases). V lost 4 bases, J lost 1 base, and 10 bases lay in between. Germline CDR1 reads GTSNPN; CDR2 reads SVGIG (reference sequence). The CDR3 totals 14 residues. CDR3: CAWKQGKNTGELFF. The DNA for the CDR3 is TGTGCCTGGAAGCAGGGAAAGAACACCGGGGAGCTGTTTTTT.